This T cell receptor (beta chain) was captured in a study of response to subunit inactivated influenza vaccine. The CDR3 extends over 16 amino acids. V was shortened by 4 bases and J by 1 base, with 15 bases between the two germline ends. Germline loops: CDR1 SGHRS, CDR2 YFSETQ. TCRdb reprocessed the RT-PCR reads with MiXCR, giving one entry per CDR3 protein. The sample gives roughly 520,000 distinct CDR3 sequences, roughly 27% of which show up once; 1.9% is in the top ten. Here the sequenced sample was CD4+ T cells sorted from PBMCs, taken about 5 days after vaccination. V and J are TRBV5-1 and TRBJ1-5; possible D gene TRBD1, 5 bases. This clonotype originated in a man aged 45-60 years who received an inactivated influenza vaccine. This CDR3 reads CASSPGGGASNQPQHF. The DNA of the CDR3 is TGCGCCAGCAGCCCGGGTGGAGGGGCAAGCAATCAGCCCCAGCATTTT.